This T cell receptor (beta chain) is drawn from a study of PD-1 blockade in classical Hodgkin lymphoma. The repertoire was sequenced with immunoSEQ multiplex PCR; TCRdb's copy has only in-frame clones and lacks some. The repertoire includes about 49,000 clones, 85% to 90% of them detected once, and approximately 14% sits in the top ten. This sample's time point: cycle 4 day 1 (C4D1), after 6 weeks of nivolumab. No patient escaped relapse after autologous stem cell transplantation, and brentuximab vedotin exposure varied. Reported best responses ranged across complete response, partial response or progressive disease. The CDR3 covers 15 residues. Germline-derived CDR1 and CDR2 are SQVTM and ANQGSEA. Trimming shortened V by 6 bases and J by 1 base, and 18 bases separated the two germline ends.

This chain links TRBV29-1 with TRBJ1-2, with D possibly TRBD1 on 5 matching bases. This receptor was identified in a human donor with classical Hodgkin lymphoma. The sample here was peripheral blood mononuclear cells (PBMCs), taken before the fourth cycle of nivolumab. Here the CDR3 DNA reads TGCAGCGTCGGGGCCGGTCGACGCCTTAACTATGGCTACACCTTC. As protein: CSVGAGRRLNYGYTF.